A single sample gave rise to the 5 T cell receptor beta chains below, sequenced in a study of blood T cell repertoires in COVID-19. Profiled with immunoSEQ multiplex PCR; TCRdb holds only in-frame clones, not every one. The data hold some 170,000 clones, with more than 70% observed a single time. Material for sequencing was PBMCs or T cells enriched from blood (not recorded which). The receptors stem from a man between 35 and 55 years old who had recovered from COVID-19.

The chain recombines TRBV19 with TRBJ2-2; weak D call: TRBD1 (6 bases). In germline, CDR1 is LNHDA, CDR2 SQIVND (reference sequence). Trimming took off 5 bases at V and 6 bases at J, with 13 bases between the two ends. The length of the CDR3 is 14 residues. CDR3 loop: CASSRQAGPGELFF. The CDR3 DNA reads as TGTGCCAGTAGTCGACAGGCAGGCCCCGGGGAGCTGTTTTTT.

The rearrangement links TRBV5-1 to TRBJ2-3; D uncertain. The CDR3 covers 12 residues. CDR1 and CDR2 (germline): SGHRS, YFSETQ. Deletions cut 0 bases from V and 4 bases from J, with 3 bases between. The chain's CDR3 is CASSLAADTQYF. The CDR3 DNA is TGCGCCAGCAGCTTGGCCGCAGATACGCAGTATTTT. Filled out from reference TRBV5-1 and TRBJ2-3, the complete variable domain reads KAGVTQTPRYLIKTRGQQVTLSCSPISGHRSVSWYQQTPGQGLQFLFEYFSETQRNKGNFPGRFSGRQFSNSRSEMNVSTLELGDSALYLCASSLAADTQYFGPGTRLTVL.

V and J are TRBV6-1 and TRBJ1-3, with 9 nucleotides matching TRBD1. This CDR3 is built from 17 residues. CDR1 is MNHNS and CDR2 is SASEGT in the germline V gene. The V and J ends lost 2 bases and 7 bases, in that order; junction bases with no gene match: 12. The CDR3 loop reads CASSEYSASTGGNTIYF. The DNA of the CDR3 is TGTGCCAGCAGTGAATATAGCGCTTCGACAGGGGGGAACACCATATATTTT.

V usage is TRBV18 and J usage is TRBJ2-2; 8 bases map to TRBD1. J gave up 0 bases and V 6 bases, and 12 bases lay outside the gene matches. Germline V gene sequence: CDR1 KGHSH, CDR2 LQKENI. The CDR3 totals 18 residues. The CDR3 here is CASSPDRGQISNTGELFF. The CDR3 nucleotides are TGTGCCAGCTCTCCTGACAGGGGACAAATATCGAACACCGGGGAGCTGTTTTTT.

This clone showed up just once. Possible read error: a much larger clone is one base away. The chain joins TRBV11-2 to TRBJ1-1; TRBD1 is a possible D gene (5 bases). The CDR3 runs 13 residues. CDR1 and CDR2 from the germline V gene are SGHAT and FQNNGV. The V gene lost 5 bases and the J gene lost 1 base, with 8 bases spanning the gap. Written as DNA, the CDR3 is TGTGCCAGCAGCCTACAGGAGAACACTGAAGCTTTCTTT. This codes for CASSLQENTEAFF.